This paragraph reports one TCR beta chain. Its antigen is unidentified. The sample carries other DNA sequences with the same CDR3. The data were taken from a study of beta chain features in type 1 diabetes. Study-wide results and limits: Compared to healthy donors, patients appeared to have naive, central memory and Treg TCRB repertoires that were more alike.

Isolated RNA was reverse transcribed in full, so expressed TCRB transcripts were sequenced. The method was immunoSEQ multiplex PCR; TCRdb's version includes in-frame clones alone and lacks a portion of them. The sample comprises about 350,000 clones, about 20% of which are singletons, and approximately 0.041% rests with the top ten. The CDR3 has 15 residues. The ends were cut back, 3 bases at V and 0 bases at J, with 12 bases in the middle. The germline CDR1 and CDR2 sequences are KGHSH and LQKENI. The chain combines TRBV18 with TRBJ2-7, with D perhaps TRBD2 (6 bases). The TCR comes from a young woman in good health. The sequenced sample was naive CD4+ T cells from blood. Here the CDR3 reads CASSPRTGSSYEQYF. CDR3 DNA sequence: TGTGCCAGCTCACCCAGGACCGGGAGCTCCTACGAGCAGTACTTC.